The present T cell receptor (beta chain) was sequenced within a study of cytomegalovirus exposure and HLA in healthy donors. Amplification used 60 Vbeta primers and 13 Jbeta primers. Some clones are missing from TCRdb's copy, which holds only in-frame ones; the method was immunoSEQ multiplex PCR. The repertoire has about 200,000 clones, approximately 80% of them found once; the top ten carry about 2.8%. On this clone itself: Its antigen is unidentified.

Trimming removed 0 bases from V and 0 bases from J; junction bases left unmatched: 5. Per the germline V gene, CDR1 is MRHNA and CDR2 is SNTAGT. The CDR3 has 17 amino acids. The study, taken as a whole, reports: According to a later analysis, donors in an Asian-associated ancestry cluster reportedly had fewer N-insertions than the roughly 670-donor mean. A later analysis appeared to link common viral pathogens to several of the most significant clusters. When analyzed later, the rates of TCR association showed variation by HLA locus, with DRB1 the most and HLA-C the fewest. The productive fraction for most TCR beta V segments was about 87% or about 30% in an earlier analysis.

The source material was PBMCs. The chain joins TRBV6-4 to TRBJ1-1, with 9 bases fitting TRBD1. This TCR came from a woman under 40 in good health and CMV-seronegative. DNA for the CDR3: TGTGCCAGCAGTGACTCGTTCAGGGACAGGGTGAACACTGAAGCTTTCTTT. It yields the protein CASSDSFRDRVNTEAFF.